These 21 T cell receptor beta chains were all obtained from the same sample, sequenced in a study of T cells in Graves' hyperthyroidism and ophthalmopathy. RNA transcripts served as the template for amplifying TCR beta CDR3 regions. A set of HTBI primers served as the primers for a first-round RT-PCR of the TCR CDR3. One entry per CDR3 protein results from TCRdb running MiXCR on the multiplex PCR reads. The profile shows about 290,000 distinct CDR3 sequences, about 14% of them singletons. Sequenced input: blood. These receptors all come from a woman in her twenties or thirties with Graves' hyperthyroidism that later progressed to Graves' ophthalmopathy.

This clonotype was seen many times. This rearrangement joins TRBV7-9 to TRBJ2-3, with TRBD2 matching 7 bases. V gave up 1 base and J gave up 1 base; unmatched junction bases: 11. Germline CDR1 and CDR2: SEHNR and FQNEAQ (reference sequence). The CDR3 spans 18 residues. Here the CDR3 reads CASSLGPGRRERTDTQYF. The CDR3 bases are TGTGCCAGCAGCTTAGGCCCCGGGAGGCGGGAACGCACAGATACGCAGTATTTT.

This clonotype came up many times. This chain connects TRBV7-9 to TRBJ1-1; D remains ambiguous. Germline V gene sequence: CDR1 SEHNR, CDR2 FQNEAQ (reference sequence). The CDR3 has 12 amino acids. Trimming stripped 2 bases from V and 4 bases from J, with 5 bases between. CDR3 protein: CASSLTITEAFF. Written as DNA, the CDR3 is TGTGCCAGCAGCTTAACTATCACTGAAGCTTTCTTT. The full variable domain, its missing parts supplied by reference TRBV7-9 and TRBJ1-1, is DTGVSQNPRHKITKRGQNVTFRCDPISEHNRLYWYRQTLGQGPEFLTYFQNEAQLEKSRLLSDRFSAERPKGSFSTLEIQRTEQGDSAMYLCASSLTITEAFFGQGTRLTVV.

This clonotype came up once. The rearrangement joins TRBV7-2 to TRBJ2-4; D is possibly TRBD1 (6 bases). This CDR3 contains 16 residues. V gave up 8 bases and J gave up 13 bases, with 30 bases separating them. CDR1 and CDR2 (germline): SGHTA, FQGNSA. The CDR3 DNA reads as TGTGCCAGCGGCTCGCGAGGGGACACCCGTAGTAGCATCCAGTACTTC. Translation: CASGSRGDTRSSIQYF.

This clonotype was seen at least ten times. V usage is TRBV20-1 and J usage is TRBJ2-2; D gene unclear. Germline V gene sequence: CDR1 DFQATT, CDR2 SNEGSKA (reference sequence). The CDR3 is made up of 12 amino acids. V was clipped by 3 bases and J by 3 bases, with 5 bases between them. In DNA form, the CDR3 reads TGCAGTGCTAGCAGCGACACCGGGGAGCTGTTTTTT. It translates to CSASSDTGELFF.

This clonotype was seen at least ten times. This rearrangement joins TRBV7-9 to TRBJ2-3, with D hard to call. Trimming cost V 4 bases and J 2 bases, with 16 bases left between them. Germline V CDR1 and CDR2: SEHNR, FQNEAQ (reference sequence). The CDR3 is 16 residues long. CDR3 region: CASSSNLRSSTDTQYF. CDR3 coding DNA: TGTGCCAGCAGCTCCAACCTCAGGTCTTCCACAGATACGCAGTATTTT.

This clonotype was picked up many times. The CDR3 nucleotides read TGTGCCAGCAGCTCTCCGGGACTAGTAAACGAGCAGTTCTTC. It translates to CASSSPGLVNEQFF. J is TRBJ2-1 and V is TRBV11-2, with 8 bases lining up with TRBD2. The germline gives CDR1 SGHAT, CDR2 FQNNGV. V was clipped by 4 bases and J by 10 bases; unmatched bases: 9. The CDR3 is 14 residues long.

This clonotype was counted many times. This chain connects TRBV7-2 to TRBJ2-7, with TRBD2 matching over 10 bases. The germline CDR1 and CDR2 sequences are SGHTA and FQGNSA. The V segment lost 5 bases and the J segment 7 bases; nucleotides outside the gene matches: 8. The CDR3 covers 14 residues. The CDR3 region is CASSLHSGRGEQYF. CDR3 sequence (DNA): TGTGCCAGCAGCCTCCACAGCGGGAGGGGGGAGCAGTACTTC.

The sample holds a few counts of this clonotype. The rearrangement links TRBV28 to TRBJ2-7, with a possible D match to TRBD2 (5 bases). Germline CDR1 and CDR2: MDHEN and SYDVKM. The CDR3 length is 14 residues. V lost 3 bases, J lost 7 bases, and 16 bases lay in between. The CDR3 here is CASSFKRSLWEQYF. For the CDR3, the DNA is TGTGCCAGCAGTTTTAAGCGGAGCCTTTGGGAGCAGTACTTC. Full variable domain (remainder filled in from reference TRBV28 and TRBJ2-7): DVKVTQSSRYLVKRTGEKVFLECVQDMDHENMFWYRQDPGLGLRLIYFSYDVKMKEKGDIPEGYSVSREKKERFSLILESASTNQTSMYLCASSFKRSLWEQYFGPGTRLTVT.

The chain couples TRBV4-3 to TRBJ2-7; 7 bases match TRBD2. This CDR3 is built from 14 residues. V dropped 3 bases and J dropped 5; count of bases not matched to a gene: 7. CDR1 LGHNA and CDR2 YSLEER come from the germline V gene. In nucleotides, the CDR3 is TGCGCCAGCAGCCAGGAAGCGGGATCGGACGAGCAGTACTTC. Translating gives CASSQEAGSDEQYF.

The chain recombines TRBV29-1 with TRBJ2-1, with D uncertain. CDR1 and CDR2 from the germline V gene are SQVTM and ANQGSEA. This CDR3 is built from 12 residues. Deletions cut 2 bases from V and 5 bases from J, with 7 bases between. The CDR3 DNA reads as TGCAGCGTTGAACGCGGTGACAATGAGCAGTTCTTC. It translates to CSVERGDNEQFF.

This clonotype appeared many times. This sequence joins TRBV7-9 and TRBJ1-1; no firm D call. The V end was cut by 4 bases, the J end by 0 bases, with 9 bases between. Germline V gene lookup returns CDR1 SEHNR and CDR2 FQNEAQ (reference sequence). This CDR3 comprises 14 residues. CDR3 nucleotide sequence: TGTGCCAGCAGCTGGGCAGACCTGAACACTGAAGCTTTCTTT. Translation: CASSWADLNTEAFF. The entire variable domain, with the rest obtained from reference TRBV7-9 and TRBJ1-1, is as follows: DTGVSQNPRHKITKRGQNVTFRCDPISEHNRLYWYRQTLGQGPEFLTYFQNEAQLEKSRLLSDRFSAERPKGSFSTLEIQRTEQGDSAMYLCASSWADLNTEAFFGQGTRLTVV.

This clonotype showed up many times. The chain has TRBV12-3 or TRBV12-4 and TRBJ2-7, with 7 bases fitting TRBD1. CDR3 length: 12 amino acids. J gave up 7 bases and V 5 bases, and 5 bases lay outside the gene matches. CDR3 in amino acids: CASSMGQLEQYF. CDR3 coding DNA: TGTGCCAGCAGTATGGGACAGCTAGAGCAGTACTTC.

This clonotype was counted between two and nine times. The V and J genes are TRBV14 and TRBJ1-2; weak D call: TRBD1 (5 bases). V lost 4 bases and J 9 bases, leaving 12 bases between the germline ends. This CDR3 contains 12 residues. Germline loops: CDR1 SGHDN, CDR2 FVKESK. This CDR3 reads CASSRQGLSYTF. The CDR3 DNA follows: TGTGCCAGCAGCCGCCAGGGTTTGAGCTACACCTTC.

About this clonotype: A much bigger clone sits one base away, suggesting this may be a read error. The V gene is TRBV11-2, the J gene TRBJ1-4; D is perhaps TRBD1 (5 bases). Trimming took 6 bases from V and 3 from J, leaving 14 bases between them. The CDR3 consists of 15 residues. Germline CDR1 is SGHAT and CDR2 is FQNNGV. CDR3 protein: CASSHAGFANEKLFF. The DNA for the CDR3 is TGTGCCAGCAGTCATGCAGGGTTCGCTAATGAAAAACTGTTTTTT.

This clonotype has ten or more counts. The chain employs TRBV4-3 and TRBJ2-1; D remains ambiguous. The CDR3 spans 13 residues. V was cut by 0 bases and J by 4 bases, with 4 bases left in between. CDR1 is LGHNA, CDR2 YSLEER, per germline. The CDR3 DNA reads TGCGCCAGCAGCCAAGAAATGTACAATGAGCAGTTCTTC. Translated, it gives CASSQEMYNEQFF.

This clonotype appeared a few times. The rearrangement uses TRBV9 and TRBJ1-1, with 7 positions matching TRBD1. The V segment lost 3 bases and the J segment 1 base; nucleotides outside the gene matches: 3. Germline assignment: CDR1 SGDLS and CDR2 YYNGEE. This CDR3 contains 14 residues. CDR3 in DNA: TGTGCCAGCAGCGCAACAGGGGCGAACACTGAAGCTTTCTTT. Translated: CASSATGANTEAFF. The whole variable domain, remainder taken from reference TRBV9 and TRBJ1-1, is DSGVTQTPKHLITATGQRVTLRCSPRSGDLSVYWYQQSLDQGLQFLIQYYNGEERAKGNILERFSAQQFPDLHSELNLSSLELGDSALYFCASSATGANTEAFFGQGTRLTVV.

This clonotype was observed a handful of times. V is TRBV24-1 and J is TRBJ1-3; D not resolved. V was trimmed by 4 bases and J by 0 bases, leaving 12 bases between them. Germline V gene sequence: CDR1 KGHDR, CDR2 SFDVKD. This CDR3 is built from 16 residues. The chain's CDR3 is CATSDNVKASGNTIYF. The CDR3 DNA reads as TGTGCCACCAGTGACAACGTGAAGGCCTCTGGAAACACCATATATTTT.

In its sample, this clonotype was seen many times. CDR3 amino acids: CASSRGGLEQFF. The CDR3 DNA sequence: TGTGCCAGCAGCCGGGGTGGACTGGAGCAGTTCTTC. The chain links TRBV28 to TRBJ2-1, with D tentatively TRBD2 (5 bases). CDR1 MDHEN and CDR2 SYDVKM come from the germline V gene. Trimming took off 6 bases at V and 10 bases at J, with 13 bases between the two ends. This CDR3 contains 12 residues.

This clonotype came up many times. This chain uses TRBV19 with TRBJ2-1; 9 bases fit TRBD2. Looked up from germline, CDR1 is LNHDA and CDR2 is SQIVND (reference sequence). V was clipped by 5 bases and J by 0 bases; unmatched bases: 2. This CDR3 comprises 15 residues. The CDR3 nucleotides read TGTGCCAGTAGTCCTAGCGGGAACTCCTACAATGAGCAGTTCTTC. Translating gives CASSPSGNSYNEQFF.

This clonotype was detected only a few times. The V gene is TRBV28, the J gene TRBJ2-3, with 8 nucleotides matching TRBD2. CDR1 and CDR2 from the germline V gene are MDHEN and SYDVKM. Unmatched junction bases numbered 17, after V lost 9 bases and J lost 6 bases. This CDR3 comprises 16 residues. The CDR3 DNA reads TGTGCCAGTTTAATTAGCGGGGCTAATCAGGGGGATACGCAGTATTTT. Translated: CASLISGANQGDTQYF.

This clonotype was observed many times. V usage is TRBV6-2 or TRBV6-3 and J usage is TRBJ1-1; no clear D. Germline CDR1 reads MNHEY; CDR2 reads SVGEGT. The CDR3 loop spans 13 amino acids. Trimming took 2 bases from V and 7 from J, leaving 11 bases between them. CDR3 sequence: CASSYPPLVEAFF. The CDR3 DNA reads TGTGCCAGCAGTTACCCCCCGTTGGTTGAAGCTTTCTTT.